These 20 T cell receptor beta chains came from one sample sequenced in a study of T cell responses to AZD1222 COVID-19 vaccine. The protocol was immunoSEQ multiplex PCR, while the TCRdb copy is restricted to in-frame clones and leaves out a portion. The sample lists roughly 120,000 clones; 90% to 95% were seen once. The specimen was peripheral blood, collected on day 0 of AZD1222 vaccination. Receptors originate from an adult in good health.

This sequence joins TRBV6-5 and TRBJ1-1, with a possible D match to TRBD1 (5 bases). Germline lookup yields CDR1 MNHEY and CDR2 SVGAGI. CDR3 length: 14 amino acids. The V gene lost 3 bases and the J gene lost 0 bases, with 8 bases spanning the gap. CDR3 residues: CASSYADMNTEAFF. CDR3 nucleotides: TGTGCCAGCAGTTATGCGGACATGAACACTGAAGCTTTCTTT.

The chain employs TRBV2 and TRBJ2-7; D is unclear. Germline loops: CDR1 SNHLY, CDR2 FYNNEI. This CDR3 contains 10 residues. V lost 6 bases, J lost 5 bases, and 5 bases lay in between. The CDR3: CASRPDEQYF. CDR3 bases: TGTGCCAGCAGACCAGACGAGCAGTACTTC.

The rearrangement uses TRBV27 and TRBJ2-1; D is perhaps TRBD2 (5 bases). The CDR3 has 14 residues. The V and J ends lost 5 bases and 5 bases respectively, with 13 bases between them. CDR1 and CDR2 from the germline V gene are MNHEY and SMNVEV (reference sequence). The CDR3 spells CASSAGLTNNEQFF. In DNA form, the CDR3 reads TGTGCCAGCAGTGCCGGACTTACTAACAATGAGCAGTTCTTC.

The CDR3 bases are TGTGCCAGCAGCTTTAGCGGGAGAGAAGAGACCCAGTACTTC. It encodes CASSFSGREETQYF. The chain recombines TRBV7-3 with TRBJ2-5; 9 bases agree with TRBD2. The CDR3 covers 14 residues. CDR1 is SGHTA and CDR2 is FQGTGA in the germline V gene. J lost 3 bases, V lost 3 bases, and 2 bases had no gene match.

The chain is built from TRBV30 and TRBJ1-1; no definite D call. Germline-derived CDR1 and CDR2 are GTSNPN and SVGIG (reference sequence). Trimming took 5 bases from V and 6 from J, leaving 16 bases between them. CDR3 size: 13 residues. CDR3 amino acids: CAWSNVNGAEAFF. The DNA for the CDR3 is TGTGCCTGGTCCAACGTCAATGGGGCTGAAGCTTTCTTT.

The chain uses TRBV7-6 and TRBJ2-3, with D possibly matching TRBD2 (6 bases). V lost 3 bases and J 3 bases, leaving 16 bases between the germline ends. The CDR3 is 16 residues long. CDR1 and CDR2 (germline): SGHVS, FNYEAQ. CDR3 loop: CASSLGRGQRTDTQYF. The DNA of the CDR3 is TGTGCCAGCAGCTTGGGGCGGGGCCAGCGGACAGATACGCAGTATTTT.

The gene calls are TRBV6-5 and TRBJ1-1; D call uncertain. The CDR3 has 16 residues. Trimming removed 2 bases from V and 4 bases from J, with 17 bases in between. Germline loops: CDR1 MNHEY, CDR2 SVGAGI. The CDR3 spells CASSYTTAPGGTEAFF. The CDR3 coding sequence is TGTGCCAGCAGTTACACTACTGCCCCCGGAGGCACTGAAGCTTTCTTT.

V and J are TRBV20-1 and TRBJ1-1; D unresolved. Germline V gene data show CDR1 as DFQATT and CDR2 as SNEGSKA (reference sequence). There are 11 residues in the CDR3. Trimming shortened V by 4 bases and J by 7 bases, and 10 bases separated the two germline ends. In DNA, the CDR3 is TGCAGTGCTACGGGTACCTATGAAGCTTTCTTT. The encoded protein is CSATGTYEAFF.

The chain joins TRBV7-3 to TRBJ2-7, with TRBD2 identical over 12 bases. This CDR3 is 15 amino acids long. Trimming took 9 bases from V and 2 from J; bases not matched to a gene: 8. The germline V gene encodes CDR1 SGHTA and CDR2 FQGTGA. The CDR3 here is CASGLAGGPTYEQYF. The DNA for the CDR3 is TGTGCCAGTGGGCTAGCGGGAGGGCCGACCTACGAGCAGTACTTC.

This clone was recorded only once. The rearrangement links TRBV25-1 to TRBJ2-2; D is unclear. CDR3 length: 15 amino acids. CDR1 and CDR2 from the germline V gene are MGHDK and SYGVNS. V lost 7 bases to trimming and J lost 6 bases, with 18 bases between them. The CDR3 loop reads CASTWAEGRPGELFF. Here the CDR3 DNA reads TGTGCCAGCACATGGGCTGAAGGTCGTCCCGGGGAGCTGTTTTTT.

CDR3 nucleotide sequence: TGTGCCAGCAGTTTCGGGGGCTCACTGGGGGGCTACACCTTC. This translates into CASSFGGSLGGYTF. The V call is TRBV27, the J call TRBJ1-2; D may be TRBD1 (6 bases). Trimming shortened V by 3 bases and J by 8 bases, and 16 bases separated the two germline ends. Germline CDR1 and CDR2: MNHEY and SMNVEV (reference sequence). This CDR3 is built from 14 residues.

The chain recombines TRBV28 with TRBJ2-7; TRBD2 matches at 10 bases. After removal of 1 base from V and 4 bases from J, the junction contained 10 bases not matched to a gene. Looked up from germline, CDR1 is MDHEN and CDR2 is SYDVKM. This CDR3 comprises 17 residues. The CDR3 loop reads CASSLSLSGRVGYEQYF. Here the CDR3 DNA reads TGTGCCAGCAGTTTATCCCTCAGCGGGAGGGTTGGGTACGAGCAGTACTTC.

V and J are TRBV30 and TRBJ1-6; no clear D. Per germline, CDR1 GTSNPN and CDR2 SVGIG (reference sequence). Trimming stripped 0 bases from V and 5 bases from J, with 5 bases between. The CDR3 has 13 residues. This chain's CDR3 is CAWSVMDNSPLHF. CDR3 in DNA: TGTGCCTGGAGTGTTATGGATAATTCACCCCTCCACTTT.

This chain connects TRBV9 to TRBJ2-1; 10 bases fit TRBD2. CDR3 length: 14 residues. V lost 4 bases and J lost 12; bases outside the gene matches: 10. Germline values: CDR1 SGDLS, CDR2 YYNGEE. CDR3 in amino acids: CASSPSSGRLSQFF. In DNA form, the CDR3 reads TGTGCCAGCAGCCCCAGTAGCGGGAGGTTATCGCAGTTCTTC.

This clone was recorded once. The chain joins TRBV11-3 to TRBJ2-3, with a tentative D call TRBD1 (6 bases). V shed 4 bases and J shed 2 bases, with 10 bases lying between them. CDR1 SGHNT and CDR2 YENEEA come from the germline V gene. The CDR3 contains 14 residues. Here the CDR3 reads CASSSGVSTDTQYF. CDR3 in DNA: TGTGCCAGCAGCTCAGGGGTCTCCACAGATACGCAGTATTTT.

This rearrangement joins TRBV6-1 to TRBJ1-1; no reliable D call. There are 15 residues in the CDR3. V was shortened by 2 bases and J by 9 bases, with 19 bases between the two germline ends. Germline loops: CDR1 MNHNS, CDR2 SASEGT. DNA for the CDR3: TGTGCCAGCAGTGAATCTCCCCATTCACACATAAAAGCTTTCTTT. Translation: CASSESPHSHIKAFF.

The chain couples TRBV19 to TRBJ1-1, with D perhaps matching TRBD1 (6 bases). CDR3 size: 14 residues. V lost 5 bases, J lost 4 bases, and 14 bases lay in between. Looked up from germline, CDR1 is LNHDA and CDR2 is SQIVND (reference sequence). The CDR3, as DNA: TGTGCCAGTAGTGGGGGACACCGGGGCACTGAAGCTTTCTTT. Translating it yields CASSGGHRGTEAFF. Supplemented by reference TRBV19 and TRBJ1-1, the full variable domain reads DGGITQSPKYLFRKEGQNVTLSCEQNLNHDAMYWYRQDPGQGLRLIYYSQIVNDFQKGDIAEGYSVSREKKESFPLTVTSAQKNPTAFYLCASSGGHRGTEAFFGQGTRLTVV.

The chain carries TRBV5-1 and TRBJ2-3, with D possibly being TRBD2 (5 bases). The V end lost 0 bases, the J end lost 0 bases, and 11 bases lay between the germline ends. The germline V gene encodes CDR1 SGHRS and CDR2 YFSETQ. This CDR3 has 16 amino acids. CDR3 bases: TGCGCCAGCAGCTTGGAGGCGGGTGCTAGCACAGATACGCAGTATTTT. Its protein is CASSLEAGASTDTQYF.

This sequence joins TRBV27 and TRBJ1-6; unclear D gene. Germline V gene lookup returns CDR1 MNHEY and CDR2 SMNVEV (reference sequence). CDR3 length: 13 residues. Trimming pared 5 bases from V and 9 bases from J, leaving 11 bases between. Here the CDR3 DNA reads TGTGCCAGCAGTCCTACGGCCACTTCACCCCTCCACTTT. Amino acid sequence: CASSPTATSPLHF.

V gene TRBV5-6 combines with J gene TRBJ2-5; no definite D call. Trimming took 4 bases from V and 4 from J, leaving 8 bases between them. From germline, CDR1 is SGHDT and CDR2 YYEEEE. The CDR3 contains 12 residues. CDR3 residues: CASSPDLETQYF. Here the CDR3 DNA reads TGTGCCAGCAGCCCCGACCTAGAGACCCAGTACTTC.